The sequence of this T cell receptor beta chain was determined in a study of blood T cell repertoires in COVID-19. Turning to the study itself: Donors in the United States, Italy and Spain gave samples during acute or convalescent COVID-19. Sample material is recorded as cDNA or gDNA derived from T cells, B-cell-depleted T cells, or PBMCs.

In the study's own analysis: Researchers report that nucleated cell counts were estimated from reference gene primer amplification. TCRdb's copy holds only in-frame clones and misses some; the assay was immunoSEQ multiplex PCR. D and trimming were read from the DNA, whereas the V and J calls and clone size are those reported in that table. The table records 150,000 to 200,000 clones, 85% to 90% of them present only once. The CDR3 sequence is 14 residues long. CDR1 and CDR2 (germline): MGHRA, YSYEKL. Trimming at V came to 3 bases and at J to 3 bases, leaving 3 bases not matched to a gene. This chain uses TRBV4-1 with TRBJ1-1, with TRBD1 matching over 8 bases. Sequenced sample: peripheral blood. The source of this sequence is a man aged 18 to 29 with acute or convalescent COVID-19. CDR3 nucleotide sequence: TGCGCCAGCAGCCAGCAGACAGGGGACACTGAAGCTTTCTTT. It is translated as CASSQQTGDTEAFF.